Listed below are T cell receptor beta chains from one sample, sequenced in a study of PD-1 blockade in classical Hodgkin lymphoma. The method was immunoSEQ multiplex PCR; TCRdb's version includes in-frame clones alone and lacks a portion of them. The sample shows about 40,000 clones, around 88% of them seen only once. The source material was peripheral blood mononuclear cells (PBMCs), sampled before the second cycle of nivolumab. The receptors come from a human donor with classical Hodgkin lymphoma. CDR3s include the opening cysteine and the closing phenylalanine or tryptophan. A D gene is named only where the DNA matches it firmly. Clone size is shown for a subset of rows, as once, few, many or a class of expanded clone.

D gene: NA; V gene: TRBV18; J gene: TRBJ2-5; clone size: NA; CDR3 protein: CASSPIWPGRVETQYF; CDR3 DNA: TGTGCCAGCTCACCAATTTGGCCAGGGCGAGTGGAGACCCAGTACTTC
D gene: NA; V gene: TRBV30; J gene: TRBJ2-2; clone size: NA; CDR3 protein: CAWGGMGELFF; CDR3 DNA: TGTGCCTGGGGAGGGATGGGGGAGCTGTTTTTT
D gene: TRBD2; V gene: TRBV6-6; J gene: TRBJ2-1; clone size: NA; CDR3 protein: CASSYQREGNEQFF; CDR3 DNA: TGTGCCAGCAGTTATCAGCGGGAGGGGAACGAGCAGTTCTTC
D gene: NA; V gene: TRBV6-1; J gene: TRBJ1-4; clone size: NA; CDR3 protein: CASSEPGANEKLFF; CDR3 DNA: TGTGCCAGCAGTGAACCTGGGGCTAATGAAAAACTGTTTTTT
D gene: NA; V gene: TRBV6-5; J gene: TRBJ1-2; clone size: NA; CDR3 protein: CASSYDLTSNGYTF; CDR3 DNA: TGTGCCAGCAGTTACGATCTCACTAGCAATGGCTACACCTTC
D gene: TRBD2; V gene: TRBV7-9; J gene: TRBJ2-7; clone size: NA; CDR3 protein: CASSLVKTSGSYEQYF; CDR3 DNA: TGTGCCAGCAGCTTAGTTAAGACTAGCGGGAGCTACGAGCAGTACTTC
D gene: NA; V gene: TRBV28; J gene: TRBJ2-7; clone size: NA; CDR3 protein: CASSLPRAGGEQYF; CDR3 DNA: TGTGCCAGCAGTTTACCCCGGGCCGGCGGCGAGCAGTACTTC
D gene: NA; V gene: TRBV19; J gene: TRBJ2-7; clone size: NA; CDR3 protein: CASSVTVSYEQYF; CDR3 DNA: TGTGCCAGTAGTGTGACAGTCTCCTACGAGCAGTACTTC
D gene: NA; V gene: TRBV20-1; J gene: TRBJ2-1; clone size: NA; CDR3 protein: CSAAARWLF; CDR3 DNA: TGCAGTGCTGCGGCCCGGTGGCTCTTC
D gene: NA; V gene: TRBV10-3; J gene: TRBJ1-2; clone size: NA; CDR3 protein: CAISLQAYYGYTF; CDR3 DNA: TGTGCCATTTCATTGCAGGCGTACTATGGCTACACCTTC
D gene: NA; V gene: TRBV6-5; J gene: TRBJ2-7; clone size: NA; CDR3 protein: CASSYLGYSYEQYF; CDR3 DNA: TGTGCCAGCAGTTATCTCGGCTACTCCTACGAGCAGTACTTC
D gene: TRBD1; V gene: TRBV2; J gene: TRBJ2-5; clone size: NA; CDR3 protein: CASRDRRDRGFQETQYF; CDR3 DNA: TGTGCCAGCAGGGATCGCCGGGACAGGGGATTCCAAGAGACCCAGTACTTC
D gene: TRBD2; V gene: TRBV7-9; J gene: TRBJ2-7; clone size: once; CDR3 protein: CASSLGRAGGFVYEQYF; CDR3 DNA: TGTGCCAGCAGCTTAGGGAGAGCGGGAGGGTTTGTCTACGAGCAGTACTTC
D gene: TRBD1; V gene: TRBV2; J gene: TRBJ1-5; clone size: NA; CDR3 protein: CASRPQDRGLFPQHF; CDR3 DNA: TGTGCCAGCAGGCCCCAAGACAGGGGGCTTTTCCCCCAGCATTTT
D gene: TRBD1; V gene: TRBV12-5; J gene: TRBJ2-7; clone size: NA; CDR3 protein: CASGLVLWQGDYEQYF; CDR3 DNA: TGTGCTAGTGGTTTGGTACTATGGCAGGGGGATTACGAGCAGTACTTC
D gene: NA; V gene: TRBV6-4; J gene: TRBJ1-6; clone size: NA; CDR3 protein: CASSDSSNSPLHF; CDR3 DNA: TGTGCCAGCAGTGACTCCTCAAATTCACCCCTCCACTTT
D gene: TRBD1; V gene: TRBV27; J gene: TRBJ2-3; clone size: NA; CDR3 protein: CASTPWGQSTDTQYF; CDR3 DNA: TGTGCCAGCACCCCGTGGGGACAGAGCACAGATACGCAGTATTTT
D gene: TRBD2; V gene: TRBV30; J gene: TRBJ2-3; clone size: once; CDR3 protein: CAWNPSGSTDTQYF; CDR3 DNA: TGTGCCTGGAATCCTAGCGGGAGCACAGATACGCAGTATTTT
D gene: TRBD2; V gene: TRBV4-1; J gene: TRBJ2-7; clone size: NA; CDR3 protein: CASSSGLAGTGEQYF; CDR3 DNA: TGCGCCAGCAGCTCGGGACTAGCGGGAACGGGGGAGCAGTACTTC
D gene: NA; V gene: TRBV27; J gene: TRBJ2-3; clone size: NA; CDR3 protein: CASTKTRGHGTDTQYF; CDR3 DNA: TGTGCCAGCACCAAAACGAGAGGGCATGGCACAGATACGCAGTATTTT
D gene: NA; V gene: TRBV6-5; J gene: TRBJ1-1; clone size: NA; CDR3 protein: CASSADTLNTEAFF; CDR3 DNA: TGTGCCAGCAGCGCGGACACGCTGAACACTGAAGCTTTCTTT
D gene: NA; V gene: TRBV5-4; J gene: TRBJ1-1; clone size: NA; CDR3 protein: CASRDGGRTEAFF; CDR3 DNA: TGTGCCAGCAGAGACGGGGGGAGAACTGAAGCTTTCTTT
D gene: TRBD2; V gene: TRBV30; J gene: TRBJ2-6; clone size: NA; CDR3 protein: CAWSVVRTSGASGANVLTF; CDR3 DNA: TGTGCCTGGAGTGTAGTCCGGACTAGCGGTGCCTCTGGGGCCAACGTCCTGACTTTC
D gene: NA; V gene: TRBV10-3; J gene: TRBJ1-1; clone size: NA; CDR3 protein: CAISENTEAFF; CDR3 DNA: TGTGCCATCAGTGAGAACACTGAAGCTTTCTTT
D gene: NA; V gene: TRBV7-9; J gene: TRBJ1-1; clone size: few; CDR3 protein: CASSLNTEAFF; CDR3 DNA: TGTGCCAGCAGCTTAAACACTGAAGCTTTCTTT
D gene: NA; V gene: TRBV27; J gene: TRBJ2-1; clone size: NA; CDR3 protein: CASSLGGQSYNEQFF; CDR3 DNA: TGTGCCAGCAGTTTAGGGGGGCAGTCCTACAATGAGCAGTTCTTC
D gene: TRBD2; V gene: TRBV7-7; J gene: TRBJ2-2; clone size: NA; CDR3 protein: CASSQTGTSVNTGELFF; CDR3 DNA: TGTGCTAGCAGCCAGACAGGGACTAGCGTTAACACCGGGGAGCTGTTTTTT
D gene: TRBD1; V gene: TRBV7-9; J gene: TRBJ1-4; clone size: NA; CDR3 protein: CASSLRQGGEKLFF; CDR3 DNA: TGTGCCAGCAGCCTACGACAGGGTGGCGAAAAACTGTTTTTT
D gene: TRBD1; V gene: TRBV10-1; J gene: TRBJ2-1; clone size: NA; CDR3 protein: CASSEPPTGNEQFF; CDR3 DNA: TGCGCCAGCAGTGAGCCACCGACAGGGAATGAGCAGTTCTTC